A single sample is the source of the 15 T cell receptor beta chains below, sequenced in a study of blood T cell repertoires in COVID-19 (dated by TCRdb to the early 2020s). Libraries came from the immunoSEQ multiplex PCR assay. TCRdb carries this immuneACCESS record with in-frame sequences only. Its versions omit some clonotypes, under half of them owing to an unresolved V gene in the studies checked, with the rest unexplained. This sample has about 100,000 clones in its table, and about 84% of those were observed once. The ten top clones hold roughly 13% of the sample. The sequencing input was peripheral blood. The receptors shown here come from a human donor in a cohort sampled during active COVID-19.

The V call is TRBV7-2, the J call TRBJ2-3; 12 bases align to TRBD2. Germline assignment: CDR1 SGHTA and CDR2 FQGNSA. V lost 2 bases, J lost 4 bases, and 4 bases stayed unmatched. The CDR3 extends over 16 amino acids. CDR3 loop: CASSLMASGRADTQYF. CDR3 DNA: TGTGCCAGCAGCTTAATGGCTAGCGGGAGGGCAGATACGCAGTATTTT.

The rearrangement uses TRBV29-1 and TRBJ1-2; D is undetermined. This CDR3 is 13 amino acids long. Germline assignment: CDR1 SQVTM and CDR2 ANQGSEA. V shed 6 bases and J shed 5 bases, with 16 bases lying between them. The CDR3, as DNA: TGCAGCGTAGACTTAAAAGGATTGTATGGCTACACCTTC. It encodes CSVDLKGLYGYTF. Using reference TRBV29-1 and TRBJ1-2 for the parts outside the CDR3, the full variable domain is SAVISQKPSRDICQRGTSLTIQCQVDSQVTMMFWYRQQPGQSLTLIATANQGSEATYESGFVIDKFPISRPNLTFSTLTVSNMSPEDSSIYLCSVDLKGLYGYTFGSGTRLTVV.

The chain links TRBV6-5 to TRBJ1-1; TRBD1 aligns across 8 bases. V lost 2 bases, J lost 4 bases, and 6 bases stayed unmatched. The CDR3 consists of 15 residues. Germline V gene data show CDR1 as MNHEY and CDR2 as SVGAGI. CDR3 nucleotide sequence: TGTGCCAGCAGTTACCGAAGGACAGGGATCACTGAAGCTTTCTTT. It translates to CASSYRRTGITEAFF.

This clone occurred a few times. J is TRBJ2-7 and V is TRBV5-1; the D is unclear. Germline assignment: CDR1 SGHRS and CDR2 YFSETQ. V lost 3 bases to trimming and J lost 2 bases, with 15 bases between them. The CDR3 has 15 residues. The CDR3 nucleotides are TGCGCCAGCAGCTCCTCACCGACAACCACCTACGAGCAGTACTTC. This gives the protein CASSSSPTTTYEQYF.

This chain links TRBV4-3 with TRBJ1-3; D gene ambiguous. Looked up from germline, CDR1 is LGHNA and CDR2 is YSLEER. This CDR3 has 15 residues. V was clipped by 1 base and J by 4 bases, with 11 bases between them. CDR3 amino acids: CASSQGYGGGNTIYF. CDR3 in DNA: TGCGCCAGCAGCCAAGGGTACGGCGGAGGAAACACCATATATTTT.

The chain has TRBV5-4 and TRBJ1-6; 7 bases agree with TRBD1. The CDR3 has 14 amino acids. V shed 5 bases, J shed 4 bases, and the junction held 3 bases outside the gene matches. Germline V gene data show CDR1 as SGHNT and CDR2 as YYREEE (reference sequence). Here the CDR3 reads CASRMTGYNSPLHF. CDR3 DNA sequence: TGTGCCAGCAGGATGACAGGGTATAATTCACCCCTCCACTTT.

The chain has TRBV6-5 and TRBJ2-3; weak D call: TRBD2 (5 bases). With 0 bases removed from V and 3 bases from J, the gap between germline ends came to 10 bases. The CDR3 contains 15 residues. CDR1 is MNHEY, CDR2 SVGAGI, per germline. CDR3 sequence: CASSYSGWETDTQYF. The CDR3 bases are TGTGCCAGCAGTTACTCGGGCTGGGAGACAGATACGCAGTATTTT.

The V and J genes are TRBV7-9 and TRBJ2-3, with TRBD2 matching over 9 bases. There are 15 residues in the CDR3. With 4 bases clipped from V and 0 bases from J, the junction kept 2 bases outside the gene matches. Germline V gene lookup returns CDR1 SEHNR and CDR2 FQNEAQ (reference sequence). CDR3: CASSSGLASTDTQYF. The CDR3, as DNA: TGTGCCAGCAGCTCGGGACTAGCTAGCACAGATACGCAGTATTTT.

The rearrangement links TRBV19 to TRBJ1-2, with TRBD1 identical over 8 bases. Germline lookup yields CDR1 LNHDA and CDR2 SQIVND (reference sequence). The CDR3 is 15 residues long. V shed 3 bases, J shed 0 bases, and the junction held 3 bases outside the gene matches. CDR3 DNA sequence: TGTGCCAGTAGTATCAGGACAGGGTCTAACTATGGCTACACCTTC. Protein product: CASSIRTGSNYGYTF.

This chain links TRBV19 with TRBJ2-3; 10 bases map to TRBD1. Germline CDR1 reads LNHDA; CDR2 reads SQIVND (reference sequence). V lost 9 bases and J lost 3; bases outside the gene matches: 6. The CDR3 contains 14 residues. The CDR3 region is CASRTGGNTDTQYF. The CDR3, as DNA: TGTGCCAGCAGGACAGGGGGTAATACAGATACGCAGTATTTT.

The genes are TRBV6-6 and TRBJ2-1; weak D call: TRBD1 (6 bases). CDR1 and CDR2 from the germline V gene are MNHNY and SVGAGI (reference sequence). This CDR3 is built from 12 residues. V lost 7 bases and J lost 9, with 13 bases in between. CDR3 in amino acids: CASITQGTEQFF. The CDR3 nucleotides read TGTGCCAGCATCACACAGGGTACTGAGCAGTTCTTC.

The rearrangement links TRBV6-6 to TRBJ1-2, with 7 bases fitting TRBD1. V gave up 5 bases and J gave up 8 bases; unmatched junction bases: 14. CDR1 MNHNY and CDR2 SVGAGI come from the germline V gene (reference sequence). The CDR3 is made up of 15 amino acids. CDR3 region: CASSPVSTGWNGYTF. CDR3 DNA sequence: TGTGCCAGCAGTCCGGTATCGACAGGGTGGAACGGCTACACCTTC.

The chain combines TRBV5-1 with TRBJ2-7; 12 nucleotides align to TRBD1. V lost 0 bases and J lost 8; bases outside the gene matches: 3. Germline V lookup: CDR1 SGHRS, CDR2 YFSETQ. This CDR3 is built from 14 residues. This chain's CDR3 is CASSLEGTGGKQYF. In nucleotides, the CDR3 is TGCGCCAGCAGCTTGGAAGGGACAGGGGGCAAGCAGTACTTC.

The chain carries TRBV6-1 and TRBJ2-1, with D possibly being TRBD1 (6 bases). The CDR3 consists of 16 residues. Trimming took off 2 bases at V and 10 bases at J, with 21 bases between the two ends. Germline V CDR1 and CDR2: MNHNS, SASEGT. The CDR3 here is CASSEMPSLGGREQFF. The CDR3 coding sequence is TGTGCCAGCAGTGAAATGCCATCGCTAGGGGGACGGGAGCAGTTCTTC.

The chain has TRBV5-6 and TRBJ1-3; D is possibly TRBD1 (6 bases). Germline loops: CDR1 SGHDT, CDR2 YYEEEE. V lost 6 bases and J lost 0, with 19 bases in between. This CDR3 is built from 17 residues. CDR3: CASTVQGSPSSGNTIYF. CDR3 nucleotide sequence: TGTGCCAGCACCGTTCAGGGGTCGCCATCCTCTGGAAACACCATATATTTT.